Following are 2 T cell receptor beta chains from one sample sequenced in a study of CD8+ T cells in alopecia areata. Following extraction, RNA underwent reverse transcription to cDNA, which served as the sequencing template. The table came from immunoSEQ multiplex PCR; TCRdb's copy has only in-frame clones and leaves some out. The data show about 210,000 clones, over 60% seen once. The treatment is: oral pan-JAK inhibitor, 5-10 mg twice daily. The source was CD4+ T cells sorted from blood, collected at week 4, from a patient treated with tofacitinib. The receptor source for this set is a human donor with alopecia areata.

This chain uses TRBV4-1 with TRBJ2-1; 12 nucleotides match TRBD2. V was pared by 4 bases and J by 6 bases, with 10 bases of the junction left unmatched. From germline, CDR1 is MGHRA and CDR2 YSYEKL. The CDR3 is 17 residues long. CDR3 sequence reads: CASSPVASGGAFNEQFF. The CDR3 nucleotides read TGCGCCAGCAGCCCCGTGGCTAGCGGGGGGGCCTTCAATGAGCAGTTCTTC.

This clone showed up just a few times. This rearrangement joins TRBV7-2 to TRBJ1-4; possibly TRBD1 for D (5 bases). V lost 6 bases and J lost 8, with 19 bases in between. The CDR3 extends over 15 amino acids. Germline lookup yields CDR1 SGHTA and CDR2 FQGNSA. CDR3 sequence reads: CASSTAGGMGEKLFF. In DNA form, the CDR3 reads TGTGCCAGCAGTACCGCCGGGGGGATGGGCGAAAAACTGTTTTTT.